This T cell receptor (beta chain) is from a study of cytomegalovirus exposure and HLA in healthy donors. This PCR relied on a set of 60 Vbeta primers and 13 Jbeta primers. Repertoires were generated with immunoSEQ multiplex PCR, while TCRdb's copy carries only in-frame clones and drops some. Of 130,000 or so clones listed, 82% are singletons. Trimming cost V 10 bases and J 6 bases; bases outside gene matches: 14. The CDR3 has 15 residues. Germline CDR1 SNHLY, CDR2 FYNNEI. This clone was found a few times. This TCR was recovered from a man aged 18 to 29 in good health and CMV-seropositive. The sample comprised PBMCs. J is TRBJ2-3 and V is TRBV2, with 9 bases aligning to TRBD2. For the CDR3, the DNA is TGTGCCAACTCGGGACTAGCTGGTGCAGGGGATACGCAGTATTTT. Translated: CANSGLAGAGDTQYF.